What follows is one TCR beta chain and its context. At one of its ends the junction is not consistent with the germline gene, which may arise from a read error. The CDR3 runs to 16 residues. CDR1 and CDR2 (germline): MDHEN, SYDVKM. This sample was included in a study of T cells in localized non-small cell lung cancer. The table came from immunoSEQ multiplex PCR; TCRdb's copy has only in-frame clones and leaves some out. This sample has under 75,000 clones, with 86% found just once. The chain combines TRBV28 with TRBJ1-2; tentatively, D is TRBD1 (5 bases). The sequencing used peripheral blood, collected before any cancer treatment. This clonotype was sampled from a male donor at least 60 years old with stage III squamous cell lung carcinoma. The CDR3 sequence: CASSLGGGRPGTVRKF. CDR3 nucleotide sequence: TGTGCCAGCAGTTTAGGGGGAGGACGTCCCGGGACGGTCCGTAAGTTC.